These T cell receptor beta chains were read from a single sample in a study of T cells in Graves' hyperthyroidism and ophthalmopathy. TCRdb re-called the multiplex PCR reads with MiXCR, one entry per CDR3 protein. The table includes around 760,000 distinct CDR3 sequences, about 35% detected once. What was sequenced was blood. The receptors come from a middle-aged woman with Graves' hyperthyroidism. Both conserved end residues are part of each CDR3. The order of the fields is D gene, V gene, clone size, J gene, CDR3 protein, CDR3 DNA. A D gene is named only where the DNA matches it firmly. For some rows the clone size is stated as once, few or many, or as a class when expanded; others skip it.

>-|TRBV25-1|-|TRBJ2-7
CASSQTPINIFGHYEQYF
TGTGCCAGCAGCCAAACGCCCATCAATATATTTGGGCACTACGAGCAGTACTTC
>TRBD1|TRBV10-3|many|TRBJ1-1
CAITSGTENTEAFF
TGTGCCATCACCTCCGGGACAGAAAACACTGAAGCTTTCTTT
>-|TRBV6-1|once|TRBJ2-7
CASSFVRQGSYEQYF
TGTGCCAGCAGCTTCGTGAGGCAGGGTTCCTACGAGCAGTACTTC
>-|TRBV15|-|TRBJ1-2
CATSSYGGGSGSYGYTF
TGTGCCACCAGCAGTTACGGGGGAGGATCGGGTAGCTATGGCTACACCTTC
>-|TRBV12-3/TRBV12-4|-|TRBJ1-1
CAISLNRYRELGFF
TGTGCCATCAGCCTGAACCGGTACAGGGAGTTAGGTTTCTTT
>-|TRBV29-1|-|TRBJ2-3
CSVRRLLGDTQYF
TGCAGCGTTCGGCGGCTCTTGGGAGATACGCAGTATTTT
>-|TRBV6-1|-|TRBJ1-3
CASSPQGRVFGNTIYF
TGTGCCAGCAGTCCCCAGGGGCGGGTTTTCGGAAACACCATATATTTT
>-|TRBV7-2|-|TRBJ2-6
CASSLVIGTNVLTF
TGTGCCAGCAGCTTAGTGATCGGGACCAACGTCCTGACTTTC
>-|TRBV5-6|many|TRBJ1-2
CASSLVGGANYGYTF
TGTGCCAGCAGCTTGGTTGGGGGCGCGAACTATGGCTACACCTTC
>-|TRBV9|many|TRBJ1-2
CASSVSQQESNYGYTF
TGTGCCAGCAGCGTAAGCCAACAGGAATCTAACTATGGCTACACCTTC
>-|TRBV6-5|-|TRBJ1-2
CASTSPKANYGYTF
TGTGCCAGCACCTCTCCCAAGGCGAACTATGGCTACACCTTC
>TRBD1|TRBV10-3|-|TRBJ1-6
CAISTTGQHNSPLHF
TGTGCCATCAGTACTACGGGACAGCATAATTCACCCCTCCACTTT
>-|TRBV25-1|-|TRBJ2-7
CASSAKREDRAYEQYF
TGTGCCAGCAGTGCGAAACGGGAAGACCGAGCCTACGAGCAGTACTTC
>TRBD1|TRBV9|-|TRBJ1-4
CASSVDTGGNEKLFF
TGTGCCAGCAGCGTAGATACAGGGGGCAATGAAAAACTGTTTTTT
>TRBD1|TRBV7-9|few|TRBJ1-2
CASRPPPLGQANYGYTF
TGTGCCAGCAGACCACCACCACTGGGACAGGCTAACTATGGCTACACCTTC
>-|TRBV12-3/TRBV12-4|-|TRBJ1-4
CASSPDPFGKLFF
TGTGCCAGCAGTCCGGACCCTTTTGGGAAACTGTTTTTT
>TRBD2|TRBV20-1|-|TRBJ2-1
CSAIDGLAGGNEQFF
TGCAGTGCTATAGACGGACTAGCGGGGGGCAATGAGCAGTTCTTC
>TRBD1|TRBV5-1|many|TRBJ1-1
CASSLGPGGNTEAFF
TGCGCCAGCAGCTTGGGCCCAGGGGGGAACACTGAAGCTTTCTTT
>-|TRBV7-9|-|TRBJ2-3
CASSLSDMLDTQYF
TGTGCCAGCAGCTTATCAGACATGCTAGATACGCAGTATTTT
>-|TRBV6-5|few|TRBJ1-1
CASSYSTAADTEAFF
TGTGCCAGCAGTTACTCGACGGCAGCAGACACTGAAGCTTTCTTT
>-|TRBV6-5|few|TRBJ1-2
CASSPPGRVYGYTF
TGTGCCAGCAGTCCCCCCGGCAGGGTCTATGGCTACACCTTC
>-|TRBV6-5|-|TRBJ1-1
CASSLRGQATEAFF
TGTGCCAGCAGTTTACGGGGTCAGGCCACTGAAGCTTTCTTT
>-|TRBV20-1|-|TRBJ2-5
CSAMGTAGETQYF
TGCAGTGCTATGGGTACAGCCGGAGAGACCCAGTACTTC
>-|TRBV2|many|TRBJ2-7
CASTAGNPYEQYF
TGTGCCAGCACGGCAGGTAATCCCTACGAGCAGTACTTC
>-|TRBV9|-|TRBJ2-1
CASSPSSAQGEQFF
TGTGCCAGCAGCCCTTCCTCAGCCCAGGGTGAGCAGTTCTTC
>-|TRBV6-6|few|TRBJ1-5
CASRKGLGQPQHF
TGTGCCAGCCGGAAGGGTCTGGGGCAGCCCCAGCATTTT
>-|TRBV19|many|TRBJ1-1
CASSMDPNTEAFF
TGTGCCAGTAGTATGGATCCAAACACTGAAGCTTTCTTT
>-|TRBV2|-|TRBJ2-2
CASSPGITNTGELFF
TGTGCCAGCTCACCGGGGATTACGAACACCGGGGAGCTGTTTTTT
>-|TRBV9|many|TRBJ1-2
CASSVWQGENYGYTF
TGTGCCAGCAGCGTATGGCAGGGCGAAAACTATGGCTACACCTTC
>-|TRBV7-8|-|TRBJ1-5
CASSLARGVNQPQHF
TGTGCCAGCAGCTTAGCTCGGGGAGTTAATCAGCCCCAGCATTTT
>-|TRBV24-1|few|TRBJ2-7
CASSARHNEQYF
TGTGCCAGCAGTGCCCGCCATAACGAGCAGTACTTC
>-|TRBV28|-|TRBJ2-7
CATIRGRVPYEQYF
TGTGCCACCATCCGGGGCCGCGTTCCCTACGAGCAGTACTTC
>-|TRBV15|-|TRBJ2-5
CATSRDQGLQETQYF
TGTGCCACCAGCAGAGACCAGGGACTTCAAGAGACCCAGTACTTC
>-|TRBV6-5|few|TRBJ2-5
CASSYSIQETQYF
TGTGCCAGCAGTTACTCGATCCAAGAGACCCAGTACTTC
>TRBD1|TRBV7-2|many|TRBJ1-1
CASSTRQGLTEAFF
TGTGCCAGCAGCACCCGACAGGGGCTCACTGAAGCTTTCTTT
>-|TRBV25-1|few|TRBJ1-1
CASRPQGGTEAFF
TGTGCCAGCAGACCACAGGGAGGGACTGAAGCTTTCTTT
>TRBD1|TRBV10-3|once|TRBJ1-1
CAISPGTGSTEAFF
TGTGCCATCAGCCCCGGGACAGGGTCGACTGAAGCTTTCTTT
>-|TRBV7-9|-|TRBJ1-4
CASSHRDIKGATNEKLFF
TGTGCCAGCAGCCACCGGGACATAAAGGGTGCAACTAATGAAAAACTGTTTTTT
>TRBD1|TRBV19|few|TRBJ1-1
CASSIEYRGGTEAFF
TGTGCCAGTAGTATTGAATACAGGGGAGGCACTGAAGCTTTCTTT
>-|TRBV6-1|-|TRBJ1-1
CASRDTANTEAFF
TGTGCCAGCAGAGACACAGCGAACACTGAAGCTTTCTTT
>-|TRBV6-2/TRBV6-3|-|TRBJ1-1
CASTLGGPGYTEAFF
TGTGCCAGCACCCTTGGAGGGCCAGGATATACTGAAGCTTTCTTT
>-|TRBV2|few|TRBJ2-6
CASRVMDSGANVLTF
TGTGCCAGCAGGGTGATGGACTCTGGGGCCAACGTCCTGACTTTC